The 18 T cell receptor beta chains below come from one sample, sequenced in a study of OX40 agonist ivuxolimab in advanced cancers. Produced via immunoSEQ multiplex PCR; TCRdb's table is partial and in-frame only. The data hold about 56,000 clones, with 80% to 90% observed a single time. Sequences were derived from CD4+ or CD8+ T cells sorted from blood, sampled in a trial of the OX40 agonist ivuxolimab. Receptors were obtained from an adult with an advanced solid tumor such as melanoma, head and neck, liver or kidney cancer.

The rearrangement uses TRBV2 and TRBJ2-3; 7 positions match TRBD1. CDR1 SNHLY and CDR2 FYNNEI come from the germline V gene. Germline trimming cut 3 bases from V and 2 bases from J; bases unmatched to any gene: 2. There are 14 residues in the CDR3. The CDR3 DNA sequence: TGTGCCAGCAGTGAGGACAGGACCACAGATACGCAGTATTTT. It translates to CASSEDRTTDTQYF.

The chain has TRBV28 and TRBJ1-4; D is ambiguous. The CDR3 is 13 amino acids. The V gene lost 7 bases and the J gene lost 5 bases, with 11 bases spanning the gap. Germline V lookup: CDR1 MDHEN, CDR2 SYDVKM. CDR3 nucleotides: TGTGCCAGCACCAAACATGAAAATGAAAAACTGTTTTTT. Translating gives CASTKHENEKLFF.

DNA of the CDR3: TGTGCCAGCAGCCTACAAACTCGGGACATTCAGTACTTC. Protein: CASSLQTRDIQYF. The chain employs TRBV11-1 and TRBJ2-4; no definite D call. Germline V lookup: CDR1 SGHAT, CDR2 FQDESV (reference sequence). The CDR3 has 13 residues. The V end was cut by 5 bases, the J end by 8 bases, with 13 bases between.

The J gene is TRBJ2-5, the V gene TRBV7-2; possibly TRBD2 for D (6 bases). The germline V gene encodes CDR1 SGHTA and CDR2 FQGNSA. This CDR3 spans 15 amino acids. V was clipped by 1 base and J by 2 bases, with 11 bases between them. The CDR3 bases are TGTGCCAGCAGCTTAGGAGGGACTGTACAAGAGACCCAGTACTTC. It codes for CASSLGGTVQETQYF.

This clone was detected only once. This chain joins TRBV7-9 and TRBJ2-5; no firm D call. This CDR3 contains 13 residues. Germline V gene data show CDR1 as SEHNR and CDR2 as FQNEAQ (reference sequence). Between the trimmed V and J ends, which lost 5 bases and 4 bases, there was a span of 11 bases. Here the CDR3 reads CASSASSPETQYF. CDR3 nucleotides: TGTGCCAGCAGCGCCTCCTCCCCAGAGACCCAGTACTTC.

The J gene is TRBJ2-5, the V gene TRBV28; 7 nucleotides match TRBD2. This CDR3 comprises 16 residues. Germline loops: CDR1 MDHEN, CDR2 SYDVKM. After removal of 3 bases from V and 5 bases from J, the junction contained 12 bases not matched to a gene. The DNA for the CDR3 is TGTGCCAGCAGTTTTTTCGCGGGAGAGGCAGGGGAGACCCAGTACTTC. Translated: CASSFFAGEAGETQYF.

The chain combines TRBV6-1 with TRBJ2-3; weak D call: TRBD2 (5 bases). V lost 4 bases and J 1 base, leaving 12 bases between the germline ends. CDR1 is MNHNS, CDR2 SASEGT, per germline. The CDR3 length is 15 residues. The CDR3 loop is CASSGFGVRTDTQYF. Here the CDR3 DNA reads TGTGCCAGCAGTGGATTCGGGGTCCGCACAGATACGCAGTATTTT.

The gene calls are TRBV18 and TRBJ2-5; D gene ambiguous. In germline, CDR1 is KGHSH, CDR2 LQKENI. This CDR3 has 13 amino acids. Trimming removed 2 bases at V and 3 bases at J, with 7 bases between. In DNA form, the CDR3 reads TGTGCCAGCTCACCAAATTCGAAAGAGACCCAGTACTTC. Translation gives CASSPNSKETQYF.

The chain employs TRBV7-2 and TRBJ2-7; D is undetermined. The V gene lost 2 bases and the J gene lost 2 bases, with 7 bases spanning the gap. The CDR3 contains 13 residues. Per germline, CDR1 SGHTA and CDR2 FQGNSA. The CDR3 is CASSLRSPYEQYF. As DNA, the CDR3 is TGTGCCAGCAGCTTACGATCGCCCTACGAGCAGTACTTC. The variable domain in full, with the rest retrieved from reference TRBV7-2 and TRBJ2-7, is GAGVSQSPSNKVTEKGKDVELRCDPISGHTALYWYRQSLGQGLEFLIYFQGNSAPDKSGLPSDRFSAERTGGSVSTLTIQRTQQEDSAVYLCASSLRSPYEQYFGPGTRLTVT.

The gene calls are TRBV28 and TRBJ1-1; 7 positions agree with TRBD1. CDR1 MDHEN and CDR2 SYDVKM come from the germline V gene. The CDR3 is 17 amino acids. V gave up 2 bases and J gave up 1 base; unmatched junction bases: 10. The chain's CDR3 is CASSLILGGQRNTEAFF. CDR3 bases: TGTGCCAGCAGTTTAATTCTGGGGGGACAGCGGAACACTGAAGCTTTCTTT. Looking up the rest from reference TRBV28 and TRBJ1-1 gives the full variable domain: DVKVTQSSRYLVKRTGEKVFLECVQDMDHENMFWYRQDPGLGLRLIYFSYDVKMKEKGDIPEGYSVSREKKERFSLILESASTNQTSMYLCASSLILGGQRNTEAFFGQGTRLTVV.

The chain links TRBV10-3 to TRBJ2-7; D remains ambiguous. Trimming shortened V by 1 base and J by 6 bases, and 13 bases separated the two germline ends. CDR1 is ENHRY and CDR2 is SYGVKD in the germline V gene. The CDR3 length is 14 residues. The CDR3 DNA is TGTGCCATCAGTGAGTTACCGGGTTCTCCCGAGCAGTACTTC. This encodes CAISELPGSPEQYF.

This chain uses TRBV7-9 with TRBJ1-2; D is ambiguous. The V gene lost 0 bases and the J gene lost 2 bases, with 10 bases spanning the gap. CDR1 SEHNR and CDR2 FQNEAQ come from the germline V gene (reference sequence). The CDR3 sequence is 15 residues long. The CDR3 is CASSLARGINYGYTF. Here the CDR3 DNA reads TGTGCCAGCAGCTTAGCTCGAGGGATAAACTATGGCTACACCTTC.

The J gene is TRBJ1-6, the V gene TRBV5-1; TRBD1 is a possible D gene (5 bases). Germline V gives CDR1 SGHRS, CDR2 YFSETQ. This CDR3 has 18 amino acids. With 0 bases removed from V and 7 bases from J, the gap between germline ends came to 20 bases. The CDR3 loop is CASSLGPTGLRGNSPLHF. CDR3 nucleotide sequence: TGCGCCAGCAGCTTGGGGCCCACAGGACTTCGGGGAAATTCACCCCTCCACTTT.

The rearrangement joins TRBV19 to TRBJ2-5; tentatively, D is TRBD1 (5 bases). This CDR3 comprises 13 residues. Germline V gives CDR1 LNHDA, CDR2 SQIVND (reference sequence). V was cut by 5 bases and J by 5 bases, with 12 bases left in between. The CDR3 DNA is TGTGCCAGTAGTGCGACAGTCCGGGAGACCCAGTACTTC. This translates into CASSATVRETQYF.

The V call is TRBV28, the J call TRBJ2-7; 13 bases fit TRBD2. V trimming: 8 bases; J trimming: 1 base; junction bases outside the gene matches: 11. This CDR3 region has 17 residues. Germline V gene sequence: CDR1 MDHEN, CDR2 SYDVKM. CDR3 DNA: TGTGCCAGCCGAGAGACTAGCGGGAGGCACCAGTCCTACGAGCAGTACTTC. Protein sequence: CASRETSGRHQSYEQYF.

This chain links TRBV6-6 with TRBJ1-5; D not resolved. This CDR3 comprises 15 residues. Germline CDR1 and CDR2: MNHNY and SVGAGI (reference sequence). The V and J ends lost 6 bases and 5 bases respectively, with 17 bases between them. Here the CDR3 reads CASSDPHNFYQPQHF. The CDR3 bases are TGTGCCAGCAGCGACCCCCACAACTTTTATCAGCCCCAGCATTTT.

The gene calls are TRBV4-3 and TRBJ1-3; perhaps TRBD1 as D (5 bases). The CDR3 length is 16 residues. The germline V and J ends were trimmed by 0 bases and 4 bases, with 13 bases remaining between them. Germline assignment: CDR1 LGHNA and CDR2 YSLEER. DNA for the CDR3: TGCGCCAGCAGCCAAGATAGCCGGACAACGGGAAACACCATATATTTT. Protein product: CASSQDSRTTGNTIYF.

The V and J genes are TRBV28 and TRBJ2-5; 12 bases fit TRBD2. CDR3 length: 17 amino acids. V lost 4 bases to trimming and J lost 0 bases; unmatched junction nucleotides: 6. Germline loops: CDR1 MDHEN, CDR2 SYDVKM. CDR3 sequence (DNA): TGTGCCAGCAGTTCAAGACTAGCGGGAGTGAACCAAGAGACCCAGTACTTC. Its translation: CASSSRLAGVNQETQYF.